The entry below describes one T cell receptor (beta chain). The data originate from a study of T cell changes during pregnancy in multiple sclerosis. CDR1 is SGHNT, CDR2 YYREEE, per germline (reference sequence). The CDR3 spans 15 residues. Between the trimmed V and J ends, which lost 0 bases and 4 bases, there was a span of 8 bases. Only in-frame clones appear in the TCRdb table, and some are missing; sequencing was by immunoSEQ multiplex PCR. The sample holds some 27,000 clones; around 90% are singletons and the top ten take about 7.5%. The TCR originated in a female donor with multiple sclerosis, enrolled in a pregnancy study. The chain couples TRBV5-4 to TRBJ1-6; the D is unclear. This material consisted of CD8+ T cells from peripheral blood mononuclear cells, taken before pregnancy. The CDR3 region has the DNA TGTGCCAGCAGCTTGGACTATACATATAATTCACCCCTCCACTTT. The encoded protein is CASSLDYTYNSPLHF.